The 27 T cell receptor beta chains below come from one sample, sequenced in a study of T cell clonality in common variable immunodeficiency. Repertoires were generated with immunoSEQ multiplex PCR, while TCRdb's copy carries only in-frame clones and drops some. This sample comprises some 38,000 clones, none seen once only. The sample was peripheral blood mononuclear cells. These receptors all stem from a person aged 18-70 years in good health.

This clone was seen at least ten times. The missing CDR3 end, 3 residues past where the read stops, is filled in from the germline J gene. The chain carries TRBV30 and TRBJ2-7, with a possible D match to TRBD2 (6 bases). V gave up 3 bases and J gave up 6 bases, with 24 bases separating them. The CDR3 extends over 16 amino acids. Germline V lookup: CDR1 GTSNPN, CDR2 SVGIG (reference sequence). The CDR3 spells CAWSDERARGNIEQYF. The sequenced CDR3 bases are TGTGCCTGGAGCGACGAACGGGCCCGGGGGAACATCGAG. Filled out from reference TRBV30 and TRBJ2-7, the complete variable domain reads SQTIHQWPATLVQPVGSPLSLECTVEGTSNPNLYWYRQAAGRGLQLLFYSVGIGQISSEVPQNLSASRPQDRQFILSSKKLLLSDSGFYLCAWSDERARGNIEQYFGPGTRLTVT.

About this clone: The CDR3 extends 3 residues past the end of the read, so its final part is completed from the germline J gene. The chain uses TRBV6-2 or TRBV6-3 and TRBJ1-2; no definite D call. CDR3 length: 14 residues. Germline assignment: CDR1 MNHEY and CDR2 SVGEGT. The CDR3 is CASILAGGYNDYTF. The sequenced part of the CDR3 DNA is TGTGCCAGCATCCTAGCGGGAGGGTACAATGAC.

This clone was seen many times. The read is 3 residues too short to cover the CDR3 end, so that end is filled in from the germline J gene. The chain couples TRBV12-3 or TRBV12-4 to TRBJ2-2; 12 bases match TRBD2. The CDR3 length is 15 residues. Trimming removed 5 bases from V and 6 bases from J; junction bases left unmatched: 4. CDR3 protein: CASSTRTSGAGELFF. The sequenced part of the CDR3 DNA is TGTGCCAGCAGTACCAGGACTAGCGGGGCCGGGGAG.

There are many counts of this clone. The read terminates 3 residues ahead of where the CDR3 ends, so the germline J gene completes it. Other DNA sequences from this sample encode an identical CDR3 as well. This sequence joins TRBV9 and TRBJ2-7; D gene unclear. Germline CDR1 reads SGDLS; CDR2 reads YYNGEE. This CDR3 contains 14 residues. With 0 bases removed from V and 0 bases from J, the gap between germline ends came to 7 bases. CDR3 in amino acids: CASSVVPSSYEQYF. CDR3 DNA, as far as it was read: TGTGCCAGCAGCGTAGTTCCCAGCTCCTACGAG.

This clone was seen ten or more times. The CDR3 is cut off 3 residues early in the read; its end comes from the germline J gene. The chain links TRBV5-1 to TRBJ1-2; maybe TRBD1 (5 bases). The CDR3 sequence is 15 residues long. V lost 5 bases, J lost 3 bases, and 17 bases lay in between. Per germline, CDR1 SGHRS and CDR2 YFSETQ. CDR3 bases read: TGCGCCAGCAGTTCGGGACCGGGGGGGGACTATGGC. Translation: CASSSGPGGDYG. The CDR3, in full, reads CASSSGPGGDYGYTF.

This clone turned up a few times. The read ends 3 residues early relative to the CDR3; the germline J gene fills the gap. The chain combines TRBV7-9 with TRBJ2-2, with unresolved D. CDR1 is SEHNR, CDR2 FQNEAQ, per germline (reference sequence). The CDR3 runs 14 residues. CDR3 protein: CASSAVPSNEKLFF. Incomplete CDR3 DNA: TGTGCCAGCAGCGCGGTCCCCTCCAATGAAAAG.

The table lists this clone with many counts. Coverage ceases 3 residues before the CDR3 finishes, and the germline J gene fills in the end. This rearrangement joins TRBV19 to TRBJ2-1; 8 nucleotides agree with TRBD2. Germline CDR1 and CDR2: LNHDA and SQIVND (reference sequence). The CDR3 sequence is 15 residues long. The junction had 7 bases not matched to a gene; V was cut back by 2 bases and J by 7 bases. The CDR3 sequence is CASSIRAGVNNEQFF. Partial CDR3 DNA: TGTGCCAGTAGTATACGAGCGGGAGTAAATAATGAG. Combining the CDR3 with reference TRBV19 and TRBJ2-1 gives the whole variable domain DGGITQSPKYLFRKEGQNVTLSCEQNLNHDAMYWYRQDPGQGLRLIYYSQIVNDFQKGDIAEGYSVSREKKESFPLTVTSAQKNPTAFYLCASSIRAGVNNEQFFGPGTRLTVL.

Many counts were recorded for this clone. The sequenced fragment ends 3 residues before the CDR3 boundary, so the rest is inferred from the germline J gene. The chain employs TRBV19 and TRBJ2-7; TRBD2 agrees at 9 bases. CDR3 length: 14 residues. In germline, CDR1 is LNHDA, CDR2 SQIVND (reference sequence). With V trimmed by 3 bases and J by 5 bases, 5 bases remained unmatched. The sequenced part of the CDR3 DNA is TGTGCCAGTAGTATTAGCGGGAGTAACCACGAG. This encodes CASSISGSNHE. The full CDR3 protein reads CASSISGSNHEQYF.

This clone was observed at least ten times. The read halts 3 residues ahead of the CDR3 end, with the missing end drawn from the germline J gene. This sequence joins TRBV5-1 and TRBJ1-1, with D possibly being TRBD1 (5 bases). Germline lookup yields CDR1 SGHRS and CDR2 YFSETQ. With 0 bases removed from V and 3 bases from J, the gap between germline ends came to 12 bases. The CDR3 is made up of 15 amino acids. The DNA read from the CDR3 is TGCGCCAGCAGCTTGGTTGGAGGGGAGGACACTGAA. Translating it yields CASSLVGGEDTE. The whole CDR3 sequence reads CASSLVGGEDTEAFF.

Turning to this clone: The read terminates 3 residues before the CDR3 end, so the remaining end is supplied by the germline J gene. The V call is TRBV7-2, the J call TRBJ2-3, with D maybe TRBD2 (7 bases). CDR1 is SGHTA, CDR2 FQGNSA, per germline. This CDR3 comprises 15 residues. Partial CDR3 DNA: TGTGCCAGCAAGCTTATTGGGGGGGCTTTTGAGACG. Residues: CASKLIGGAFET. The full CDR3 reads CASKLIGGAFETQYF.

This clone was counted at least ten times. Coverage ceases 3 residues before the CDR3 finishes, and the germline J gene fills in the end. J is TRBJ1-5 and V is TRBV20-1; TRBD1 is a possible D gene (5 bases). V lost 3 bases and J 5 bases, leaving 17 bases between the germline ends. Germline V gene lookup returns CDR1 DFQATT and CDR2 SNEGSKA (reference sequence). The CDR3 extends over 15 amino acids. CDR3 loop: CSARGGVSSDQPQHF. The covered CDR3 bases are TGCAGTGCTAGGGGGGGGGTTTCTTCGGATCAGCCC.

Of note for this clone: The junction differs from germline at one of its ends, possibly a read error. The read gets to within 3 residues of the CDR3 end, and the germline J gene fills in the rest. This specimen includes other DNA sequences encoding the same CDR3. The chain links TRBV5-1 to TRBJ1-3, with D maybe TRBD1 (6 bases). Germline V gene data show CDR1 as SGHRS and CDR2 as YFSETQ. The CDR3 sequence is 14 residues long. The CDR3 here is CASRYRDAGNTIYF. The sequenced CDR3 bases are TGCGCCAGCAGGTACAGGGATGCAGGAAACACG.

Notes on this clone: The missing CDR3 end, 3 residues past where the read stops, is filled in from the germline J gene. The chain combines TRBV7-2 with TRBJ1-1, with D hard to call. The CDR3 contains 13 residues. The germline V gene has CDR1 SGHTA and CDR2 FQGNSA. The DNA read from the CDR3 is TGTGCCAGCAGCTTAGCCCGGGGAATGGAA. Its translation: CASSLARGME. The entire CDR3 reads CASSLARGMEAFF.

This clone occurred many times. The read ends 3 residues before the CDR3 terminus; that terminus is restored from the germline J gene. V usage is TRBV10-3 and J usage is TRBJ2-3; possible D gene TRBD2, 6 bases. The CDR3 consists of 15 residues. Germline CDR1 is ENHRY and CDR2 is SYGVKD. Trimming shortened V by 6 bases and J by 2 bases, and 15 bases separated the two germline ends. CDR3 sequence: CAIRPGTPFTDTQYF. The sequenced part of the CDR3 DNA is TGTGCCATCAGGCCCGGGACTCCCTTCACAGATACG.

This clone was counted many times. Sequencing ends 3 residues short of the CDR3 end; the germline J gene provides the rest. J is TRBJ2-7 and V is TRBV20-1; TRBD1 matches 7 bases. This CDR3 is 13 amino acids long. CDR1 is DFQATT, CDR2 SNEGSKA, per germline (reference sequence). V lost 8 bases, J lost 1 base, and 8 bases stayed unmatched. CDR3 DNA (partial): TGCAGTTCCGAGACAGGGCAGTCCTACGAG. Residues: CSSETGQSYE. The full CDR3 sequence reads CSSETGQSYEQYF.

This clone has ten or more counts. The CDR3 is cut off 3 residues early in the read; its end comes from the germline J gene. The chain has TRBV29-1 and TRBJ2-1; 10 nucleotides align to TRBD1. Per the germline V gene, CDR1 is SQVTM and CDR2 is ANQGSEA. Trimming took 6 bases from V and 8 from J; bases not matched to a gene: 4. The CDR3 totals 12 residues. The CDR3 DNA, read in part, is TGCAGCGTGGACAGGGGGACAGATGAG. Its protein product is CSVDRGTDE. The full CDR3 reads CSVDRGTDEQFF.

Concerning this clone itself: The sequence runs out 3 residues before the end of the CDR3; the remainder is reconstructed from the germline J gene. V is TRBV20-1 and J is TRBJ2-7; 7 positions agree with TRBD2. V lost 6 bases, J lost 4 bases, and 12 bases stayed unmatched. Germline CDR1 and CDR2: DFQATT and SNEGSKA (reference sequence). The CDR3 has 14 amino acids. CDR3 sequence: CSAPRAGVTYEQYF. Partial CDR3 DNA: TGCAGTGCCCCAAGGGCGGGAGTAACGTACGAG.

This clone came up many times. The CDR3 end falls 3 residues outside the read, so it is completed with the germline J gene. This rearrangement joins TRBV13 to TRBJ1-2; maybe TRBD1 (6 bases). Germline V gene lookup returns CDR1 PRHDT and CDR2 FYEKMQ (reference sequence). V lost 5 bases, J lost 2 bases, and 12 bases lay in between. This CDR3 has 14 residues. The CDR3 protein is CASSNRGANYGYTF. The DNA read from the CDR3 is TGTGCCAGCAGCAACCGGGGGGCGAACTATGGC. The full variable domain, rest sourced from reference TRBV13 and TRBJ1-2, is AAGVIQSPRHLIKEKRETATLKCYPIPRHDTVYWYQQGPGQDPQFLISFYEKMQSDKGSIPDRFSAQQFSDYHSELNMSSLELGDSALYFCASSNRGANYGYTFGSGTRLTVV.

This clone was found many times. The CDR3 end falls 3 residues outside the read, so it is completed with the germline J gene. V is TRBV20-1 and J is TRBJ2-7, with a tentative D call TRBD1 (5 bases). Trimming left V 0 bases short and J 2 bases short, with 11 bases between. The V gene's germline CDR1 is DFQATT and CDR2 SNEGSKA (reference sequence). This CDR3 is 14 amino acids long. Partial CDR3 DNA: TGCAGTGCTAGAGAAACCCCGGACACCTACGAG. Amino acid sequence: CSARETPDTYE. The entire CDR3 protein reads CSARETPDTYEQYF.

This clone was picked up many times. The read falls 3 residues short of the CDR3 end, and the missing part is taken from the germline J gene. The chain links TRBV6-2 or TRBV6-3 to TRBJ2-7, with 9 bases aligning to TRBD1. The junction had 9 bases not matched to a gene; V was cut back by 6 bases and J by 6 bases. This CDR3 spans 14 amino acids. The germline CDR1 and CDR2 sequences are MNHEY and SVGEGT. This chain's CDR3 is CASRATGGSREQYF. CDR3 bases read: TGTGCCAGCAGAGCCACAGGGGGCTCACGCGAG.

This clone was recorded at least ten times. With the read ending 3 residues before the CDR3 end, the germline J gene is used to fill in that end. The chain carries TRBV5-1 and TRBJ2-5; a weak D match, TRBD1 (5 bases). CDR3 length: 14 residues. V lost 5 bases and J 5 bases, leaving 16 bases between the germline ends. The germline V gene has CDR1 SGHRS and CDR2 YFSETQ. The sequenced part of the CDR3 DNA is TGCGCCAGCAGGGAATGGGATTACAGGGAGACC. It encodes CASREWDYRET. The whole CDR3 is CASREWDYRETQYF.

Regarding this clone: The CDR3 end falls 3 residues outside the read, so it is completed with the germline J gene. The V and J genes are TRBV2 and TRBJ2-2, with 7 bases that match TRBD1. Per germline, CDR1 SNHLY and CDR2 FYNNEI. After removal of 8 bases from V and 1 base from J, the junction contained 4 bases not matched to a gene. The CDR3 has 14 residues. The CDR3 DNA, read in part, is TGTGCCAGCGGTAGACAGGGGAACACCGGGGAG. This gives the protein CASGRQGNTGE. The CDR3 in its entirety is CASGRQGNTGELFF.

This clone was observed at least ten times. The CDR3 end falls 3 residues outside the read, so it is completed with the germline J gene. This chain links TRBV7-9 with TRBJ2-4, with TRBD1 as a possible D gene (5 bases). The CDR3 runs to 14 residues. V was clipped by 0 bases and J by 7 bases, with 10 bases between them. Germline CDR1 SEHNR, CDR2 FQNEAQ (reference sequence). The CDR3 region is CASSLAGVKNIQYF. CDR3 DNA (partial): TGTGCCAGCAGCTTAGCAGGGGTTAAGAACATT.

This clone was recorded a few times. Given a much more abundant clone one base away, this may be a read error. The CDR3 end lies 3 residues beyond the end of the read and is filled in from the germline J gene. This chain joins TRBV7-6 and TRBJ2-2, with D possibly matching TRBD2 (5 bases). This CDR3 spans 13 amino acids. CDR1 and CDR2 from the germline V gene are SGHVS and FNYEAQ. CDR3 DNA (partial): TGTGCCAGCACCCCATTCGGGGTTGAAAAG. The encoded protein is CASTPFGVEK. The entire CDR3 reads CASTPFGVEKLFF.

This clone has a count of ten or more. The CDR3 end falls 3 residues outside the read, so it is completed with the germline J gene. The chain joins TRBV19 to TRBJ1-5, with D perhaps matching TRBD1 (6 bases). The CDR3 totals 15 residues. V lost 5 bases, J lost 8 bases, and 19 bases lay in between. In germline, CDR1 is LNHDA, CDR2 SQIVND (reference sequence). The CDR3 spells CASSFPGAPTEPQHF. The sequenced part of the CDR3 DNA is TGTGCCAGTAGTTTCCCAGGGGCCCCCACAGAGCCC.

This clone has a handful of counts. Coverage ceases 3 residues before the CDR3 finishes, and the germline J gene fills in the end. The gene calls are TRBV6-1 and TRBJ2-3; 7 bases fit TRBD1. Germline V gives CDR1 MNHNS, CDR2 SASEGT. The CDR3 is made up of 16 amino acids. CDR3 sequence reads: CASSEDGTVSNQPQYF. Partial CDR3 DNA: TGTGCCAGCAGTGAAGACGGGACAGTTAGCAATCAGCCG.

This clone was picked up many times. Partial CDR3 DNA: TGCAGTGTCTATTCGGGGACTAGCGGGAGCAATGAG. It specifies CSVYSGTSGSNE. The whole CDR3 reads CSVYSGTSGSNEQFF. The chain carries TRBV20-1 and TRBJ2-1, with TRBD2 identical over 14 bases. The observed sequence ends 3 residues before the CDR3 terminus, with the missing tail filled in from the germline J gene. V was clipped by 7 bases and J by 6 bases; unmatched bases: 8. Germline V gene lookup returns CDR1 DFQATT and CDR2 SNEGSKA (reference sequence). There are 15 residues in the CDR3.